This T cell receptor (beta chain) was identified in a study of T cell responses to AZD1222 COVID-19 vaccine. For the study at large: Investigators merged groups given second doses at roughly 4 or roughly 12 weeks. Whole-study results and caveats: Nearly half of spike-specific TCRs reportedly target unmutated variant regions. Vaccine-associated CD4 TCRs spanned spike, dominant at 160-218 and 743-854.

The germline CDR1 and CDR2 sequences are SGHKS and YYEKEE (reference sequence). The V end was cut by 0 bases, the J end by 6 bases, with 9 bases between. CDR3 length equals 14 residues. This clone was counted a single time. Its antigen remains unknown. Sequencing was performed with immunoSEQ multiplex PCR; in TCRdb, only in-frame clones are kept and a portion is missing. The sample has about 86,000 clones; roughly 90% are singletons. This specimen was peripheral blood, taken on day 0 of AZD1222 vaccination. The sequence was obtained from an adult in good health. The chain is built from TRBV5-5 and TRBJ1-4, with no clear D. The CDR3 nucleotides are TGTGCCAGCAGCTTGGGGACTGTTGATGAAAAACTGTTTTTT. Residues: CASSLGTVDEKLFF. Using reference TRBV5-5 and TRBJ1-4 for the parts outside the CDR3, the full variable domain is DAGVTQSPTHLIKTRGQQVTLRCSPISGHKSVSWYQQVLGQGPQFIFQYYEKEERGRGNFPDRFSARQFPNYSSELNVNALLLGDSALYLCASSLGTVDEKLFFGSGTQLSVL.